These 23 T cell receptor beta chains were sequenced from one sample in a study of T cell responses to AZD1222 COVID-19 vaccine. Sequenced by immunoSEQ multiplex PCR; TCRdb stores in-frame clones only, minus some. The sample has 200,000 or so clones; around 93% are singletons. Sequenced here: peripheral blood, sampled on day 0 of MenACWY control vaccination. The receptors come from an adult in good health.

V usage is TRBV2 and J usage is TRBJ2-2; D gene unclear. CDR3 length: 15 amino acids. V lost 7 bases, J lost 8 bases, and 20 bases lay in between. Germline CDR1 and CDR2: SNHLY and FYNNEI. CDR3 residues: CASTPVTTLGGELFF. The CDR3 DNA reads TGTGCCAGCACCCCCGTGACCACCTTAGGAGGGGAGCTGTTTTTT. The full variable domain, rest sourced from reference TRBV2 and TRBJ2-2, is EPEVTQTPSHQVTQMGQEVILRCVPISNHLYFYWYRQILGQKVEFLVSFYNNEISEKSEIFDDQFSVERPDGSNFTLKIRSTKLEDSAMYFCASTPVTTLGGELFFGEGSRLTVL.

The CDR3 nucleotides read TGTGCCAGCAGCTTAAAAATGAGGGGGAACACCGGGGAGCTGTTTTTT. This gives the protein CASSLKMRGNTGELFF. The chain joins TRBV7-9 to TRBJ2-2, with D perhaps given as TRBD1 or TRBD2 (5 bases each). Germline V CDR1 and CDR2: SEHNR, FQNEAQ (reference sequence). V lost 2 bases to trimming and J lost 1 base, with 11 bases between them. This CDR3 has 16 residues.

The V and J genes are TRBV20-1 and TRBJ2-7; TRBD1 is a possible D gene (6 bases). The CDR3 consists of 11 residues. Deletions cut 6 bases from V and 4 bases from J, with 10 bases between. Germline CDR1 DFQATT, CDR2 SNEGSKA (reference sequence). The CDR3 nucleotides are TGCAGTGCCTACAGGGCGTACGAGCAGTACTTC. It yields the protein CSAYRAYEQYF.

The rearrangement links TRBV2 to TRBJ1-4; no clear D. CDR1 and CDR2 (germline): SNHLY, FYNNEI. The CDR3 consists of 14 residues. V lost 10 bases and J 4 bases, leaving 16 bases between the germline ends. CDR3 region: CATSRAAFNEKLFF. CDR3 in DNA: TGTGCCACCAGCCGAGCCGCCTTTAATGAAAAACTGTTTTTT.

In this sample, this clone turned up once. V usage is TRBV6-5 and J usage is TRBJ1-1, with unresolved D. Trimming took 7 bases from V and 8 from J, leaving 11 bases between them. This CDR3 contains 11 residues. In germline, CDR1 is MNHEY, CDR2 SVGAGI. Written as DNA, the CDR3 is TGTGCCAGCACCTGGGGTATCGAAGCTTTCTTT. Residues: CASTWGIEAFF.

The genes are TRBV2 and TRBJ2-2, with 7 bases that match TRBD1. This CDR3 region has 16 residues. Losses at the gene ends were 4 bases for V and 4 bases for J; bases not matched to a gene: 9. The germline gives CDR1 SNHLY, CDR2 FYNNEI. CDR3 region: CASSGPGQAFTGELFF. CDR3 bases: TGTGCCAGCAGTGGGCCCGGACAGGCTTTCACCGGGGAGCTGTTTTTT.

The chain combines TRBV5-1 with TRBJ1-4; maybe TRBD1 (5 bases). The V gene lost 4 bases and the J gene lost 0 bases, with 13 bases spanning the gap. The CDR3 extends over 16 amino acids. Germline CDR1 SGHRS, CDR2 YFSETQ. The CDR3 reads CASSLGTAATNEKLFF. CDR3 nucleotides: TGCGCCAGCAGCCTTGGGACCGCCGCAACTAATGAAAAACTGTTTTTT. The full variable domain, rest sourced from reference TRBV5-1 and TRBJ1-4, is KAGVTQTPRYLIKTRGQQVTLSCSPISGHRSVSWYQQTPGQGLQFLFEYFSETQRNKGNFPGRFSGRQFSNSRSEMNVSTLELGDSALYLCASSLGTAATNEKLFFGSGTQLSVL.

V is TRBV7-3 and J is TRBJ1-1; D uncertain. From germline, CDR1 is SGHTA and CDR2 FQGTGA. V was shortened by 2 bases and J by 2 bases, with 6 bases between the two germline ends. This CDR3 region has 13 residues. The CDR3 loop reads CASSLYSNTEAFF. The CDR3 bases are TGTGCCAGCAGCTTATACAGTAACACTGAAGCTTTCTTT.

V gene TRBV19 combines with J gene TRBJ1-1; no clear D. This CDR3 is built from 13 residues. Germline V CDR1 and CDR2: LNHDA, SQIVND (reference sequence). The V end was cut by 9 bases, the J end by 0 bases, with 11 bases between. The CDR3 is CASGKRMNTEAFF. The DNA of the CDR3 is TGTGCCAGCGGAAAGCGTATGAACACTGAAGCTTTCTTT.

This clone was detected only once. This rearrangement joins TRBV12-3 or TRBV12-4 to TRBJ1-1, with 7 bases that match TRBD1. With 6 bases clipped from V and 4 bases from J, the junction kept 5 bases outside the gene matches. CDR3 length equals 13 residues. This CDR3 is CASRLTGTTEAFF. The CDR3 nucleotides read TGTGCCAGCAGACTGACAGGGACCACTGAAGCTTTCTTT.

The V and J genes are TRBV7-9 and TRBJ2-1; D gene unclear. CDR3 length: 11 residues. V was shortened by 4 bases and J by 9 bases, with 7 bases between the two germline ends. Looked up from germline, CDR1 is SEHNR and CDR2 is FQNEAQ (reference sequence). The CDR3 here is CASSSPGEQFF. CDR3 sequence (DNA): TGTGCCAGCAGCTCCCCAGGTGAGCAGTTCTTC. Full variable domain (remainder filled in from reference TRBV7-9 and TRBJ2-1): DTGVSQNPRHKITKRGQNVTFRCDPISEHNRLYWYRQTLGQGPEFLTYFQNEAQLEKSRLLSDRFSAERPKGSFSTLEIQRTEQGDSAMYLCASSSPGEQFFGPGTRLTVL.

This chain uses TRBV6-2 or TRBV6-3 with TRBJ2-7, with D perhaps TRBD1 (6 bases). V dropped 2 bases and J dropped 7 bases, with 18 bases sitting between them. CDR1 and CDR2 (germline): MNHEY, SVGEGT. The CDR3 is made up of 15 amino acids. The CDR3 protein is CASSYIRWQGQEQYF. CDR3 DNA sequence: TGTGCCAGCAGTTACATCCGTTGGCAGGGGCAAGAGCAGTACTTC.

The chain recombines TRBV30 with TRBJ1-5; D unresolved. The CDR3 is made up of 14 amino acids. V was clipped by 2 bases and J by 0 bases, with 8 bases between them. Looked up from germline, CDR1 is GTSNPN and CDR2 is SVGIG (reference sequence). The CDR3 DNA sequence: TGTGCCTGGAGTCTGACAATTAGCAATCAGCCCCAGCATTTT. Its translation is CAWSLTISNQPQHF.

V gene TRBV7-2 combines with J gene TRBJ1-2; D is unresolved. V lost 5 bases to trimming and J lost 8 bases, with 15 bases between them. CDR3 size: 13 residues. Germline values: CDR1 SGHTA, CDR2 FQGNSA. CDR3 amino acids: CASSDGRNRGYTF. The CDR3 region has the DNA TGTGCCAGCAGCGACGGGAGAAACCGGGGCTACACCTTC.

The chain couples TRBV18 to TRBJ2-7; no clear D gene. CDR3 length: 13 residues. Germline V gives CDR1 KGHSH, CDR2 LQKENI. Between the trimmed V and J ends, which lost 3 bases and 0 bases, there was a span of 6 bases. This CDR3 reads CASSPGFSYEQYF. In nucleotides, the CDR3 is TGTGCCAGCTCACCCGGGTTCTCCTACGAGCAGTACTTC.

The chain carries TRBV12-3 or TRBV12-4 and TRBJ1-2; D gene unclear. Trimming left V 0 bases short and J 8 bases short, with 10 bases between. This CDR3 is built from 13 residues. The CDR3 bases are TGTGCCAGCAGTTTAGCGCCAAGGAGAGGCTACACCTTC. Translated: CASSLAPRRGYTF.

CDR3 region: CASNRGTGELFF. In DNA, the CDR3 is TGTGCCAGCAATCGCGGGACCGGGGAGCTGTTTTTT. The chain carries TRBV3-1 (or the pseudogene TRBV3-2) and TRBJ2-2; D is possibly TRBD2 (5 bases). Germline V CDR1 and CDR2: LGHDT, YNNKEL (reference sequence). The CDR3 loop spans 12 amino acids. Deletions cut 7 bases from V and 5 bases from J, with 8 bases between.

V gene TRBV15 combines with J gene TRBJ1-1; D unclear. The CDR3 has 15 amino acids. Trimming pared 0 bases from V and 0 bases from J, leaving 8 bases between. Germline V gives CDR1 LNHNV, CDR2 YYDKDF (reference sequence). The CDR3 protein is CATSRERIMNTEAFF. CDR3 nucleotide sequence: TGTGCCACCAGCAGAGAGAGGATCATGAACACTGAAGCTTTCTTT.

The genes are TRBV19 and TRBJ1-2, with 9 bases that match TRBD1. The CDR3 length is 14 residues. After removal of 6 bases from V and 4 bases from J, the junction contained 6 bases not matched to a gene. CDR1 is LNHDA and CDR2 is SQIVND in the germline V gene (reference sequence). The CDR3 loop is CASSHRGRSYGYTF. CDR3 nucleotide sequence: TGTGCCAGTAGCCACAGGGGGCGCTCCTATGGCTACACCTTC.

The chain links TRBV9 to TRBJ1-2, with D unclear. CDR3 size: 17 residues. Germline lookup yields CDR1 SGDLS and CDR2 YYNGEE. V was trimmed by 0 bases and J by 4 bases, leaving 19 bases between them. The CDR3 coding sequence is TGTGCCAGCAGCGTAGGGGAGAGATGGGTGAGGACCTATGGCTACACCTTC. Amino acid sequence: CASSVGERWVRTYGYTF.

The genes are TRBV19 and TRBJ2-7; TRBD2 aligns across 12 bases. Germline lookup yields CDR1 LNHDA and CDR2 SQIVND (reference sequence). The CDR3 spans 15 residues. The V gene end was trimmed by 4 bases and the J gene end by 3 bases; junction bases not matched to a gene: 4. CDR3 amino acids: CASSTRLAGDYEQYF. In DNA, the CDR3 is TGTGCCAGTAGTACCCGACTAGCGGGGGACTACGAGCAGTACTTC.

The chain links TRBV18 to TRBJ2-7, with 8 bases matching TRBD1. J gave up 2 bases and V 6 bases, and 6 bases lay outside the gene matches. CDR3 length: 14 residues. CDR1 and CDR2 from the germline V gene are KGHSH and LQKENI. The CDR3 sequence is CASSPVQGAYEQYF. The CDR3 region has the DNA TGTGCCAGCTCGCCCGTACAGGGGGCCTACGAGCAGTACTTC.

The chain recombines TRBV27 with TRBJ2-7; tentative D call: TRBD1 (6 bases). CDR1 is MNHEY and CDR2 is SMNVEV in the germline V gene (reference sequence). This CDR3 has 16 residues. V lost 5 bases and J 1 base, leaving 18 bases between the germline ends. The CDR3, as DNA: TGTGCCAGCAGTACTCTCCCGGGACACCGTTCCTACGAGCAGTACTTC. Protein: CASSTLPGHRSYEQYF.